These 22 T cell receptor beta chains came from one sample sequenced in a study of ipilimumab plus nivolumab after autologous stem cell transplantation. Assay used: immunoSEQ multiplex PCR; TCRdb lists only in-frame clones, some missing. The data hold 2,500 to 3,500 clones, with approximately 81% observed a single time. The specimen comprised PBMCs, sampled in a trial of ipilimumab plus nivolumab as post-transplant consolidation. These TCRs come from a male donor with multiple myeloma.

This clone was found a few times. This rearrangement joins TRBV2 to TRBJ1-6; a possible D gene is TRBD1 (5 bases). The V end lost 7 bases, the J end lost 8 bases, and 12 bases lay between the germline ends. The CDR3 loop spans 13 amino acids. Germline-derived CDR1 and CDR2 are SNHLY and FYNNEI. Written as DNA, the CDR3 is TGTGCCAGCAATACAGGATCCCATTCACCCCTCCACTTT. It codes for CASNTGSHSPLHF.

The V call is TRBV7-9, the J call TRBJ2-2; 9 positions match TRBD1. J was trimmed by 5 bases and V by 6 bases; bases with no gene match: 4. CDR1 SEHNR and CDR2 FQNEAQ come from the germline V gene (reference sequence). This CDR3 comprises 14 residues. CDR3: CASSWGTGTGELFF. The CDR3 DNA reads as TGTGCCAGCAGTTGGGGGACAGGGACCGGGGAGCTGTTTTTT. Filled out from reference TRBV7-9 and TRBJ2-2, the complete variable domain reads DTGVSQNPRHKITKRGQNVTFRCDPISEHNRLYWYRQTLGQGPEFLTYFQNEAQLEKSRLLSDRFSAERPKGSFSTLEIQRTEQGDSAMYLCASSWGTGTGELFFGEGSRLTVL.

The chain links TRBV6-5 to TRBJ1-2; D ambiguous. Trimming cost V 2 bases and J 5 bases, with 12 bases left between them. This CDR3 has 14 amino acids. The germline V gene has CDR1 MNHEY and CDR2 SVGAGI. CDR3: CASSYQGGRYGYTF. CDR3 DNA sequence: TGTGCCAGCAGTTACCAAGGAGGAAGATATGGCTACACCTTC.

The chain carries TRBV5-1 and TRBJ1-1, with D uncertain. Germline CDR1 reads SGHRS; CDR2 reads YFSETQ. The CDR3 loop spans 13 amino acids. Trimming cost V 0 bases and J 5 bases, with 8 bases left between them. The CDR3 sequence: CASSLEGRTEAFF. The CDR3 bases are TGCGCCAGCAGCTTGGAGGGTAGAACTGAAGCTTTCTTT.

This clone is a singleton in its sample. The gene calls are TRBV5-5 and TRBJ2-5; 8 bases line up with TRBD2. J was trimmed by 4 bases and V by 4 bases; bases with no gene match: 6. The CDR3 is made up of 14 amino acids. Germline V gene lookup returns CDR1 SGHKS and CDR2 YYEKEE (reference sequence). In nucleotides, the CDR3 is TGTGCCAGCAGCCCGGTCGGGGGGGCAGAGACCCAGTACTTC. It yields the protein CASSPVGGAETQYF.

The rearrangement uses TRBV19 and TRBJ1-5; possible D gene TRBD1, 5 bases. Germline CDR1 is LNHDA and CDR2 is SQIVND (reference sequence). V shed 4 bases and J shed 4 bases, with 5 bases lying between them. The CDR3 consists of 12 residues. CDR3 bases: TGTGCCAGTAGTAACAGGAATCAGCCCCAGCATTTT. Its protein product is CASSNRNQPQHF.

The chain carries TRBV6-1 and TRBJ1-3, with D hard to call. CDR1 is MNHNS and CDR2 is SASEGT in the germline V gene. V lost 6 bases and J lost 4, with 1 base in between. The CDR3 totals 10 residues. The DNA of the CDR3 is TGTGCCAGCAGAGGAAACACCATATATTTT. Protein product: CASRGNTIYF.

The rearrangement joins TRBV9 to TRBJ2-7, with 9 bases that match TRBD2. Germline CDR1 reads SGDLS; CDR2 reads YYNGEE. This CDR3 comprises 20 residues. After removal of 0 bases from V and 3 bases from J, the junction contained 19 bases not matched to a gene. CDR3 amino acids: CASSVVSGDSASGVFYEQYF. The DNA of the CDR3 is TGTGCCAGCAGCGTAGTGAGCGGGGACTCTGCTAGCGGGGTTTTCTACGAGCAGTACTTC.

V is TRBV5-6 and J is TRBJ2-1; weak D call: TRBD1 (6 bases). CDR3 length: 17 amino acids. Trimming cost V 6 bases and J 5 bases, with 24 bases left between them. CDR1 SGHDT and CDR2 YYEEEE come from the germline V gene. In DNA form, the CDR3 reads TGTGCCAGCACCCCCCCCCTAGGACAGAGGCCAAACAATGAGCAGTTCTTC. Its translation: CASTPPLGQRPNNEQFF.

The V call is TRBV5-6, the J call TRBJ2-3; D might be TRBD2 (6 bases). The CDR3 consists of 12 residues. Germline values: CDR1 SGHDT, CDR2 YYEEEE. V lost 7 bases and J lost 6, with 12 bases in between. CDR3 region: CASSRGPDTQYF. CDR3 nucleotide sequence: TGTGCCAGCTCGCGGGGACCGGATACGCAGTATTTT.

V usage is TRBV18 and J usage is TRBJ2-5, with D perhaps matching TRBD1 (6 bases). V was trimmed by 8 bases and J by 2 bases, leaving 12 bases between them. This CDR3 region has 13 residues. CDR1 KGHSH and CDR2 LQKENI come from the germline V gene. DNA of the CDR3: TGTGCCAGCGGTCCAGGGGCACAAGAGACCCAGTACTTC. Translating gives CASGPGAQETQYF.

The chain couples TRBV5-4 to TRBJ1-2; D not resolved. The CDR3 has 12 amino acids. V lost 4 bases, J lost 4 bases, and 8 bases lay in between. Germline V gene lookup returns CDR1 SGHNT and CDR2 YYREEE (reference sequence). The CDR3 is CASSRDIYGYTF. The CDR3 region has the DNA TGTGCCAGCAGCAGGGATATCTATGGCTACACCTTC.

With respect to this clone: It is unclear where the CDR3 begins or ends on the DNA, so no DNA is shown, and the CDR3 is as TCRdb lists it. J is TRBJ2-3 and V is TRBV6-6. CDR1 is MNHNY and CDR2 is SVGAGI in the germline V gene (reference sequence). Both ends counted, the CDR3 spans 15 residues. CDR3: CASSSSGPRTDTQYF.

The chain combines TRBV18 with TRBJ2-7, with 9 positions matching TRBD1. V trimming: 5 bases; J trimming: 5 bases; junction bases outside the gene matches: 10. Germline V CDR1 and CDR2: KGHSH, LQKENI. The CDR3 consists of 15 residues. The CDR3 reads CASSTSGTGYNEQYF. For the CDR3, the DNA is TGTGCCAGCTCAACCAGCGGGACAGGGTACAACGAGCAGTACTTC. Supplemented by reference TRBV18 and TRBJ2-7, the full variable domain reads NAGVMQNPRHLVRRRGQEARLRCSPMKGHSHVYWYRQLPEEGLKFMVYLQKENIIDESGMPKERFSAEFPKEGPSILRIQQVVRGDSAAYFCASSTSGTGYNEQYFGPGTRLTVT.

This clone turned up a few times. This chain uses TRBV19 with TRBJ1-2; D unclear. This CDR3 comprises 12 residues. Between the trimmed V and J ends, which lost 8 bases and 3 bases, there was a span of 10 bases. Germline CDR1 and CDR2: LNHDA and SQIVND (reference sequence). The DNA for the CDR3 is TGTGCCAGTGTAGCTTGGGACTATGGCTACACCTTC. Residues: CASVAWDYGYTF.

DNA for the CDR3: TGTGCCAGCAGCTTAGTAGGGGGACCTGGAAACACCATATATTTT. Its protein is CASSLVGGPGNTIYF. V gene TRBV11-2 combines with J gene TRBJ1-3; the D gene is possibly TRBD1 (6 bases). V shed 1 base and J shed 2 bases, with 9 bases lying between them. The CDR3 extends over 15 amino acids. Looked up from germline, CDR1 is SGHAT and CDR2 is FQNNGV.

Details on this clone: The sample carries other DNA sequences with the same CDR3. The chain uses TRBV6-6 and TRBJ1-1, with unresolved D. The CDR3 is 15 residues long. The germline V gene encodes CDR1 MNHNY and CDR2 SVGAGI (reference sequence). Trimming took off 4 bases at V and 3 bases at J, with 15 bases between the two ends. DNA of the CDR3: TGTGCCAGCAGTTTGGATTTTCGTGTGGACACTGAAGCTTTCTTT. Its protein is CASSLDFRVDTEAFF.

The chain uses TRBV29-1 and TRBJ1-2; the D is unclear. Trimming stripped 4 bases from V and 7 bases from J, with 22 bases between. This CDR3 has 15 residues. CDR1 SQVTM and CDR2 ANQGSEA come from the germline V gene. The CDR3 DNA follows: TGCAGCGTTGCAGCCGCGGTTCTTTCGTTCTCTGGCTACACCTTC. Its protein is CSVAAAVLSFSGYTF.

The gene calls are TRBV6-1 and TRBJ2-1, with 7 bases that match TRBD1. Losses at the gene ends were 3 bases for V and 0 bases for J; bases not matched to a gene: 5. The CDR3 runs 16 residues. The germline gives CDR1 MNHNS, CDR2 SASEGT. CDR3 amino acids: CASSDPGQSSYNEQFF. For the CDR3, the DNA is TGTGCCAGCAGTGACCCGGGACAGAGCTCCTACAATGAGCAGTTCTTC.

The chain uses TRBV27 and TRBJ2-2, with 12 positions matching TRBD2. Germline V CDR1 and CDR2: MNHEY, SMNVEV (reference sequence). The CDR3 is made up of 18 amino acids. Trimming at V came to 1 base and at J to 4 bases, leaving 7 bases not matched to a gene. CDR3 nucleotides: TGTGCCAGCAGTTTATTGGCTAGCGGGGGGGCGGGCACCGGGGAGCTGTTTTTT. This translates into CASSLLASGGAGTGELFF.

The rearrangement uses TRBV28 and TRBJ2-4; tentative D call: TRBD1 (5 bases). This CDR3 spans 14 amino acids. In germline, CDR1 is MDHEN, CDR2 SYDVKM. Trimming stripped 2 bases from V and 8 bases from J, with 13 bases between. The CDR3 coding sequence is TGTGCCAGCAGTTTAACGACATTAGGGGACATTCAGTACTTC. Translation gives CASSLTTLGDIQYF.

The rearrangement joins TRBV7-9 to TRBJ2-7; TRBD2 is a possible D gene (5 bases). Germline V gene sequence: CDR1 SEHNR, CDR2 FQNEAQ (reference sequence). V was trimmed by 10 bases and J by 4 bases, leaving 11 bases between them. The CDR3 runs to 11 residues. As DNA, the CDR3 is TGTGCCACCTCCGGGGAATACGAGCAGTACTTC. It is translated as CATSGEYEQYF.